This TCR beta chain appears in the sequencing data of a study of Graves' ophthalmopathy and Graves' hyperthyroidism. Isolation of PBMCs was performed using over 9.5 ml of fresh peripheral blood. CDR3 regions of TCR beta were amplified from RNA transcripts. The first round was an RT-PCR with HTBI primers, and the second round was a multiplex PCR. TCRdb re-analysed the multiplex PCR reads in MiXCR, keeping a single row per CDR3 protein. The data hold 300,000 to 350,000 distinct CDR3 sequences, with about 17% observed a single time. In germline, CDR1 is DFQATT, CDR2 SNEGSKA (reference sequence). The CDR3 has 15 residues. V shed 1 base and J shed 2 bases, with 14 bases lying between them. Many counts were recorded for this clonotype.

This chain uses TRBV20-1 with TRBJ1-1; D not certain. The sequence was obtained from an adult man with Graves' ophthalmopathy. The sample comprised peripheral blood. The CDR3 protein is CSARAFHDTNTEAFF. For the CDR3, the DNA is TGCAGTGCTAGAGCGTTCCACGACACAAACACTGAAGCTTTCTTT.